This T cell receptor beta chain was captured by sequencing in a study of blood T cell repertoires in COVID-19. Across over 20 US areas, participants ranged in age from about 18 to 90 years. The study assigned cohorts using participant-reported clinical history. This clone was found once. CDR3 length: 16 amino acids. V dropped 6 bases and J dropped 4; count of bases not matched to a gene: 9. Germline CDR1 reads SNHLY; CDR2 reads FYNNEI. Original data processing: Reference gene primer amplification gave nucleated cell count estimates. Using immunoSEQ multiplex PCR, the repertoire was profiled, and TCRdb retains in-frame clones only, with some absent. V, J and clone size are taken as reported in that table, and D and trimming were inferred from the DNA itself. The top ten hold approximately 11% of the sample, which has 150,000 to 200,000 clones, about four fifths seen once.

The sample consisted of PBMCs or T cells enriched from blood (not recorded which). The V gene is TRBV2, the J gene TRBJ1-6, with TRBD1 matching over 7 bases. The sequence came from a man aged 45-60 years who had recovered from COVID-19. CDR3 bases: TGTGCCAGCAGGCGTCGACAGGGCCCTTATAATTCACCCCTCCACTTT. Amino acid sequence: CASRRRQGPYNSPLHF.